The 16 T cell receptor beta chains below all came from one sample that was sequenced in a study of T-cell memory formation after mild COVID-19. One entry per CDR3 protein, called by TCRdb with MiXCR from the 5' RACE reads. The sample contains about 340,000 distinct CDR3 sequences, approximately 15% of which appear only once. Material for sequencing was PBMCs or a T cell subset sorted from them (not recorded which). All receptors come from a man aged 18 to 30 who had mild COVID-19 (a few samples of this study predate the infection). Cell type and time point are not known.

This clonotype occurred many times. One junction end does not reproduce the germline sequence, and a read error may be involved. J is TRBJ2-3 and V is TRBV7-7, with a tentative D call TRBD1 (5 bases). The CDR3 has 14 amino acids. Germline lookup yields CDR1 SSHAT and CDR2 FNYEAQ (reference sequence). CDR3 nucleotides: TGTGCTAGCAGCTTAGGAAGGGGCGCAGATACGCAGTATTTT. Its translation: CASSLGRGADTQYF.

This clonotype has only a few counts. This sequence joins TRBV24-1 and TRBJ2-7; the D gene is possibly TRBD1 (6 bases). The CDR3 has 16 residues. CDR1 and CDR2 from the germline V gene are KGHDR and SFDVKD. V lost 1 base, J lost 4 bases, and 16 bases lay in between. CDR3 residues: CATSDFHNRAGYEQYF. CDR3 nucleotide sequence: TGTGCCACCAGTGATTTCCACAACAGGGCAGGTTACGAGCAGTACTTC.

CDR3 region: CASSFGQGNDQPQHF. The CDR3 region has the DNA TGCGCCAGCAGCTTCGGGCAGGGCAATGATCAGCCCCAGCATTTT. This chain uses TRBV5-1 with TRBJ1-5; TRBD1 might be the D (5 bases). The germline V and J ends were trimmed by 2 bases and 5 bases, with 14 bases remaining between them. Per germline, CDR1 SGHRS and CDR2 YFSETQ. There are 15 residues in the CDR3.

The chain joins TRBV11-1 to TRBJ2-2; TRBD2 matches at 7 bases. The CDR3 covers 15 residues. Germline V gene lookup returns CDR1 SGHAT and CDR2 FQDESV (reference sequence). J lost 0 bases, V lost 5 bases, and 3 bases had no gene match. The CDR3 DNA follows: TGTGCCAGCAGCCGCGGGGGACCGAACACCGGGGAGCTGTTTTTT. Its translation: CASSRGGPNTGELFF. Combining the CDR3 with reference TRBV11-1 and TRBJ2-2 gives the whole variable domain EAEVAQSPRYKITEKSQAVAFWCDPISGHATLYWYRQILGQGPELLVQFQDESVVDDSQLPKDRFSAERLKGVDSTLKIQPAELGDSAMYLCASSRGGPNTGELFFGEGSRLTVL.

This chain links TRBV6-1 with TRBJ2-7; 9 nucleotides line up with TRBD1. The CDR3 runs 14 residues. Per the germline V gene, CDR1 is MNHNS and CDR2 is SASEGT. The CDR3 DNA follows: TGTGCCAGCAGTGGCCGGGACAGGGTGTACGAGAAGTACGTC. Translation: CASSGRDRVYEKYV.

The chain recombines TRBV20-1 with TRBJ2-7, with a weak D call TRBD2 (5 bases). This CDR3 has 14 amino acids. The V end was cut by 2 bases, the J end by 0 bases, with 11 bases between. Germline CDR1 is DFQATT and CDR2 is SNEGSKA (reference sequence). The CDR3, as DNA: TGCAGTGCTAGAACAGCGGCGAGCTCCTACGAGCAGTACTTC. This encodes CSARTAASSYEQYF.

The chain has TRBV4-1 and TRBJ2-7; tentatively, D is TRBD1 (6 bases). Trimming took off 1 base at V and 5 bases at J, with 12 bases between the two ends. This CDR3 contains 14 residues. The germline gives CDR1 MGHRA, CDR2 YSYEKL. The CDR3 DNA is TGCGCCAGCAGCCAAGTAGGGGGAGTAGACGAGCAGTACTTC. It codes for CASSQVGGVDEQYF.

This clonotype was counted at least ten times. This sequence joins TRBV20-1 and TRBJ2-7, with D unresolved. Germline assignment: CDR1 DFQATT and CDR2 SNEGSKA (reference sequence). CDR3 length equals 13 residues. Trimming stripped 0 bases from V and 2 bases from J, with 8 bases between. CDR3 loop: CSARDGRTYEQYF. The CDR3 DNA sequence: TGCAGTGCTAGAGACGGCAGAACCTACGAGCAGTACTTC.

This chain uses TRBV7-9 with TRBJ1-5; 9 nucleotides align to TRBD1. J lost 6 bases, V lost 3 bases, and 6 bases had no gene match. CDR3 length: 15 residues. Germline V gene lookup returns CDR1 SEHNR and CDR2 FQNEAQ (reference sequence). The CDR3 bases are TGTGCCAGCAGCTTTAGGACAGGGGCCACTCAGCCCCAGCATTTT. Translation: CASSFRTGATQPQHF. The full variable domain, in which reference TRBV7-9 and TRBJ1-5 provide the parts outside the CDR3, is DTGVSQNPRHKITKRGQNVTFRCDPISEHNRLYWYRQTLGQGPEFLTYFQNEAQLEKSRLLSDRFSAERPKGSFSTLEIQRTEQGDSAMYLCASSFRTGATQPQHFGDGTRLSIL.

The rearrangement joins TRBV10-3 to TRBJ2-6, with 10 positions matching TRBD2. CDR1 and CDR2 (germline): ENHRY, SYGVKD. V dropped 6 bases and J dropped 1; count of bases not matched to a gene: 9. This CDR3 spans 18 amino acids. Written as DNA, the CDR3 is TGTGCCATCAGGGCCAATAGCGGGGGGTTATCTGGGGCCAACGTCCTGACTTTC. Residues: CAIRANSGGLSGANVLTF.

This chain uses TRBV5-1 with TRBJ2-5; 8 bases align to TRBD2. This CDR3 spans 16 amino acids. Germline CDR1 reads SGHRS; CDR2 reads YFSETQ. With V trimmed by 4 bases and J by 2 bases, 10 bases remained unmatched. DNA for the CDR3: TGCGCCAGCAGCCCTAGTCCCGTAGCGGGGCAAGAGACCCAGTACTTC. This translates into CASSPSPVAGQETQYF.

This clonotype has only a few counts. The chain couples TRBV6-2 or TRBV6-3 to TRBJ1-2; D is perhaps TRBD1 (6 bases). Germline CDR1 and CDR2: MNHEY and SVGEGT. Trimming took 8 bases from V and 2 from J, leaving 6 bases between them. The CDR3 has 11 amino acids. Here the CDR3 DNA reads TGTGCCAGCCAGGGGAACTATGGCTACACCTTC. Protein: CASQGNYGYTF.

This clonotype came up a few times. The CDR3 DNA sequence: TGCGCCAGCAGCCAAGGAGCAACAGGGATCATTGCTGAAGCTTTCTTT. Its translation: CASSQGATGIIAEAFF. V gene TRBV4-3 combines with J gene TRBJ1-1; D perhaps matches TRBD1 (6 bases). V lost 1 base and J lost 6, with 18 bases in between. Germline CDR1 is LGHNA and CDR2 is YSLEER. This CDR3 is 16 amino acids long.

In DNA form, the CDR3 reads TGCAGCGCTCTCCCACACACTGAAGCTTTCTTT. This translates into CSALPHTEAFF. The rearrangement uses TRBV29-1 and TRBJ1-1, with no clear D. Germline assignment: CDR1 SQVTM and CDR2 ANQGSEA. This CDR3 comprises 11 residues. The V end lost 7 bases, the J end lost 3 bases, and 9 bases lay between the germline ends.

This clonotype was recorded many times. This chain links TRBV6-5 with TRBJ2-2; no clear D. Germline CDR1 reads MNHEY; CDR2 reads SVGAGI. The CDR3 runs 15 residues. Trimming cost V 7 bases and J 0 bases, with 12 bases left between them. The CDR3 protein is CASTWLLANTGELFF. CDR3 bases: TGTGCCAGCACATGGCTTCTCGCGAACACCGGGGAGCTGTTTTTT.

At least ten counts were recorded for this clonotype. CDR3 nucleotides: TGTGCCAGCAGGGTCGCGGGGGGCGGAGATACGCAGTATTTT. It encodes CASRVAGGGDTQYF. The rearrangement joins TRBV25-1 to TRBJ2-3, with 8 bases lining up with TRBD2. With 6 bases clipped from V and 5 bases from J, the junction kept 7 bases outside the gene matches. The CDR3 has 14 residues. Germline V gene sequence: CDR1 MGHDK, CDR2 SYGVNS. Using reference TRBV25-1 and TRBJ2-3 for the parts outside the CDR3, the full variable domain is EADIYQTPRYLVIGTGKKITLECSQTMGHDKMYWYQQDPGMELHLIHYSYGVNSTEKGDLSSESTVSRIRTEHFPLTLESARPSHTSQYLCASRVAGGGDTQYFGPGTRLTVL.